These 2 T cell receptor beta chains were all obtained from the same sample, sequenced in a study of T-cell reconstitution after alpha-beta-depleted transplantation in children. TCRbeta library construction was performed incorporating unique molecular identifiers. TCRdb re-analysed the PCR reads in MiXCR, keeping a single row per CDR3 protein. The sample includes approximately 980,000 distinct CDR3 sequences, roughly 29% of them seen just once. The specimen was PBMCs, mostly from graft donor cells, collected 360 days after TCRalphabeta/CD19-depleted stem cell transplant. Receptors were obtained from a boy under two years old who had a stem cell transplant for SCID, so the T cells may come from the graft donor.

The genes are TRBV10-3 and TRBJ1-1, with D perhaps matching TRBD1 (5 bases). There are 13 residues in the CDR3. Germline values: CDR1 ENHRY, CDR2 SYGVKD. The ends were cut back, 2 bases at V and 8 bases at J, with 12 bases in the middle. CDR3 amino acids: CAISEASQGEAFF. CDR3 coding DNA: TGTGCCATCAGTGAGGCCTCCCAGGGAGAAGCTTTCTTT.

V gene TRBV6-1 combines with J gene TRBJ1-2; 9 nucleotides match TRBD1. V shed 6 bases, J shed 4 bases, and the junction held 6 bases outside the gene matches. CDR3 length: 14 residues. The germline V gene encodes CDR1 MNHNS and CDR2 SASEGT. The CDR3 region has the DNA TGTGCCAGCAGAGGACAGGGGACGGGCTATGGCTACACCTTC. Its protein product is CASRGQGTGYGYTF.